This is a list of T cell receptor beta chains from one sample in a study of T cell responses to AZD1222 COVID-19 vaccine. TCRdb keeps only in-frame clones here, not all; method: immunoSEQ multiplex PCR. The sample has some 110,000 clones, about 91% seen once. Sample: peripheral blood, taken on day 0 of AZD1222 vaccination. The receptor set was obtained from an adult in good health. Both conserved end residues are part of each CDR3. A D gene is named only where the DNA matches it firmly. A clone size is listed for some rows: how often the clone was seen (once, few, many), or a class if it is expanded.

NA	TRBV10-3	NA	TRBJ2-1	TGTGCCATCAGTCGACAAGCTACCTACAATGAGCAGTTCTTC	CAISRQATYNEQFF
NA	TRBV30	NA	TRBJ1-1	TGTGCCTGGAGGGCCTGGGCTGAAGCTTTCTTT	CAWRAWAEAFF
NA	TRBV5-1	NA	TRBJ2-2	TGCGCCAGCAGCTTCCAGACTAGTCAGTCCGGGGAGCTGTTTTTT	CASSFQTSQSGELFF
NA	TRBV18	NA	TRBJ1-5	TGTGCCAGCTCACTCGGGAATTACCAGCCCCAGCATTTT	CASSLGNYQPQHF
NA	TRBV6-5	NA	TRBJ2-2	TGTGCCAGCAGTTACAGGGAGGACACCGGGGAGCTGTTTTTT	CASSYREDTGELFF
NA	TRBV9	NA	TRBJ1-2	TGTGCCAGCAGCGAACCGGGACTTTCCTATGGCTACACCTTC	CASSEPGLSYGYTF
NA	TRBV9	NA	TRBJ2-2	TGTGCCAGCAGTCCAGGAGCCTCATCGAACACCGGGGAGCTGTTTTTT	CASSPGASSNTGELFF
NA	TRBV7-6	NA	TRBJ1-5	TGTGCCAGCAGCTTAGACGGGGGCTTCAATCAGCCCCAGCATTTT	CASSLDGGFNQPQHF
NA	TRBV7-7	NA	TRBJ1-1	TGTGCTAGCAGCTTATGGGGGGGAGCGAACACTGAAGCTTTCTTT	CASSLWGGANTEAFF
TRBD1	TRBV5-1	NA	TRBJ2-7	TGCGCCAGCAGTCTGGGACAGGGCGGGGAGCAGTACTTC	CASSLGQGGEQYF
TRBD1	TRBV11-2	NA	TRBJ1-3	TGTGCCAGCAGCCCTCTGACAGGGGGAGGAGGAAACACCATATATTTT	CASSPLTGGGGNTIYF
TRBD1	TRBV6-5	few	TRBJ2-5	TGTGCCAGCACCGGGACAGGGTCCCGAGAGACCCAGTACTTC	CASTGTGSRETQYF
NA	TRBV25-1	NA	TRBJ1-2	TGTGCCAGCAGTGAGTCTACATCCTATGGCTACACCTTC	CASSESTSYGYTF
NA	TRBV30	once	TRBJ1-3	TGTGCCTGGAGTATGGCTGCTGGAAACACCATATATTTT	CAWSMAAGNTIYF
NA	TRBV4-1	once	TRBJ2-7	TGCGCCAGCAGCCAAGACAGGCACGAGCAGTACTTC	CASSQDRHEQYF
NA	TRBV7-2	NA	TRBJ2-1	TGTGCCAGCAGCTTAGGGGTTGGGGGGCCTTCCATAAACTACAATGAGCAGTTCTTC	CASSLGVGGPSINYNEQFF
NA	TRBV3-1/TRBV3-2	NA	TRBJ2-5	TGTGCCAGCAGCCAAGGGGTGATTATCCAAGAGACCCAGTACTTC	CASSQGVIIQETQYF
NA	TRBV6-4	NA	TRBJ1-2	TGTGCCACCACGGGGGAGGACAGCATCTATGGCTACACCTTC	CATTGEDSIYGYTF
TRBD2	TRBV5-5	NA	TRBJ2-1	TGTGCCAGCAGCCCCGGGAGGGCGAGCTCCTACAATGAGCAGTTCTTC	CASSPGRASSYNEQFF
TRBD1	TRBV7-9	NA	TRBJ1-1	TGTGCCAGCAGCTTAGCCCCGGGACAGCCAGTGAACACTGAAGCTTTCTTT	CASSLAPGQPVNTEAFF
TRBD1	TRBV7-2	once	TRBJ1-2	TGTGCCAGCAGCTTAGGCAGGGGGGACTATGGCTACACCTTC	CASSLGRGDYGYTF
NA	TRBV5-4	NA	TRBJ2-5	TGTGCCAGCAGCTTAGTAGGACCTTGGGAGACCCAGTACTTC	CASSLVGPWETQYF
NA	TRBV18	NA	TRBJ1-1	TGTGCCAGCTCATCAGACATGAACACTGAAGCTTTCTTT	CASSSDMNTEAFF
TRBD2	TRBV7-3	NA	TRBJ2-5	TGTGCCAGCAGGCCTACTAGCGGGGGAGAGACCCAGTACTTC	CASRPTSGGETQYF
TRBD1	TRBV25-1	NA	TRBJ1-6	TGTGCCACCACTGGACAGGGTGGGTCCCTCCACTTT	CATTGQGGSLHF
NA	TRBV5-6	NA	TRBJ2-3	TGTGCCAGCAGCTTGTGGGGGATGGTAGCAGATACGCAGTATTTT	CASSLWGMVADTQYF
TRBD1	TRBV24-1	NA	TRBJ1-2	TGTGCCACCAGTGTCCCCGGGACAGAAGATTACACCTTC	CATSVPGTEDYTF
NA	TRBV11-3	NA	TRBJ1-5	TGTGCCAGCAGCTTAGAGGAGGGACAGCCCCAGCATTTT	CASSLEEGQPQHF
NA	TRBV2	NA	TRBJ1-1	TGTGCCAGCCGAGGGCAGGGTGCGGGAGCTTTCTTT	CASRGQGAGAFF
NA	TRBV6-5	once	TRBJ1-5	TGTGCCAGCAGTTTTGGACAGAATCAGCCCCAGCATTTT	CASSFGQNQPQHF
NA	TRBV6-6	NA	TRBJ1-3	TGTGCCAGCAGTTACGTCGACGGGCCGCCTGGAAACACCATATATTTT	CASSYVDGPPGNTIYF
NA	TRBV7-9	NA	TRBJ1-6	TGTGCCAGCAGCCCGGTGTGGGCCAGAACCGAAAATTCACCCCTCCACTTT	CASSPVWARTENSPLHF
TRBD1	TRBV19	NA	TRBJ1-2	TGTGCCAGTAGTACCGGGACAGGGGCCTATGGCTACACCTTC	CASSTGTGAYGYTF
TRBD1	TRBV7-9	NA	TRBJ1-1	TGTGCCAGCAGCTACGGGGACAGGGGGCCCACTGAAGCTTTCTTT	CASSYGDRGPTEAFF
NA	TRBV3-1/TRBV3-2	NA	TRBJ1-2	TGTGCCAGCAGCCAGGCGACAGGTGCTAACTATGGCTACACCTTC	CASSQATGANYGYTF
NA	TRBV11-1	NA	TRBJ2-7	TGTGCCAGCAGTACCACGCGCGGGGCCTACGAGCAGTACTTC	CASSTTRGAYEQYF
NA	TRBV10-3	NA	TRBJ2-5	TGTGCCTCGAGGGCTAGCGCCCCGGGGGAGACCCAGTACTTC	CASRASAPGETQYF
NA	TRBV7-9	NA	TRBJ1-2	TGTGCCAGCGAGAAAAGTCTCTATGGCTACACCTTC	CASEKSLYGYTF
TRBD2	TRBV19	few	TRBJ2-2	TGTGCCAGTAGCTTTAGCGGGAGAGGCACCGGGGAGCTGTTTTTT	CASSFSGRGTGELFF
TRBD2	TRBV15	NA	TRBJ2-1	TGTGCCACCAGCAGAGCCAGCGGGAGGGGGGGTGAGCAGTTCTTC	CATSRASGRGGEQFF
NA	TRBV6-2/TRBV6-3	NA	TRBJ1-4	TGTGCCAGCAGTTCCACACAGGCAGTTGGGGAAAAACTGTTTTTT	CASSSTQAVGEKLFF
TRBD1	TRBV5-4	NA	TRBJ1-1	TGTGCCAGCAGCTTGTTGCAGGGGGCGAACACTGAAGCTTTCTTT	CASSLLQGANTEAFF
NA	TRBV18	NA	TRBJ1-1	TGTGCCAGCTCCCCCTCATTGGGTAACACTGAAGCTTTCTTT	CASSPSLGNTEAFF
TRBD1	TRBV5-1	NA	TRBJ1-5	TGCGCCAGCAGCTTGGGACAGGGGGGGAATCAGCCCCAGCATTTT	CASSLGQGGNQPQHF
NA	TRBV11-3	NA	TRBJ1-6	TGTGCCAGCAGCTCAGGGATGGATTCACCCCTCCACTTT	CASSSGMDSPLHF
NA	TRBV5-6	NA	TRBJ1-1	TGTGCCAGCAGCTTGGTAACAGGGCAAGCTTTCTTT	CASSLVTGQAFF
NA	TRBV12-3/TRBV12-4	NA	TRBJ1-4	TGTGCCAGCACCCTGCGGGGCGGTGAAAAACTGTTTTTT	CASTLRGGEKLFF
NA	TRBV6-5	NA	TRBJ1-4	TGTGCCAGCAGTTACGGGGGTGACTCTCAAAAACTGTTTTTT	CASSYGGDSQKLFF
TRBD2	TRBV18	NA	TRBJ2-5	TGTGCCAGCCGCGGGAGACTCGGCGGCGAGAAAGAGACCCAGTACTTC	CASRGRLGGEKETQYF
NA	TRBV4-1	NA	TRBJ1-1	TGCGCCAGCAGCCAGTCCTCCGCGGGAAACCAGGCTGAAGCTTTCTTT	CASSQSSAGNQAEAFF
NA	TRBV19	once	TRBJ1-2	TGTGCCAGTAGTACCCCCGGTGCCCGTACGAGCTACACCTTC	CASSTPGARTSYTF
NA	TRBV5-1	once	TRBJ1-2	TGCGCCAGCAGCTTGGCCGACGGCTATGGCTACACCTTC	CASSLADGYGYTF
NA	TRBV27	NA	TRBJ1-1	TGTGCCAGCAGTTTCGGCAGTTTCGACACTGAAGCTTTCTTT	CASSFGSFDTEAFF
NA	TRBV7-9	NA	TRBJ1-1	TGTGCCAGCAGTCCATTAGCCGGGGGGGCCAACACTGAAGCTTTCTTT	CASSPLAGGANTEAFF